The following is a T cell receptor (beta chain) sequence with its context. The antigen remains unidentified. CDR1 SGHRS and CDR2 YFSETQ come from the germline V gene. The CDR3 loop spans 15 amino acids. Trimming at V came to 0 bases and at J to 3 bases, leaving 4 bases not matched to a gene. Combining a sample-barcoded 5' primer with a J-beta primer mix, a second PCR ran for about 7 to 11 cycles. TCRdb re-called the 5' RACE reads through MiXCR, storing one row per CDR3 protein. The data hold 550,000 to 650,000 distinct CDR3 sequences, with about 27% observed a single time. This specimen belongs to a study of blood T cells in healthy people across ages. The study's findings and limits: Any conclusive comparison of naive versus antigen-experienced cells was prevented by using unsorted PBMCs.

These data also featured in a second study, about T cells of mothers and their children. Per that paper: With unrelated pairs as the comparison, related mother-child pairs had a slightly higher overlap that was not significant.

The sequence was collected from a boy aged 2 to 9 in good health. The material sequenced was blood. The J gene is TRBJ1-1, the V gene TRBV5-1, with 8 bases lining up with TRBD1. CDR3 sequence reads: CASSLGQGKHTEAFF. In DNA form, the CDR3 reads TGCGCCAGCAGCTTGGGACAGGGGAAGCACACTGAAGCTTTCTTT. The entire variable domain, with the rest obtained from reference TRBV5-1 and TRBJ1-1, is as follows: KAGVTQTPRYLIKTRGQQVTLSCSPISGHRSVSWYQQTPGQGLQFLFEYFSETQRNKGNFPGRFSGRQFSNSRSEMNVSTLELGDSALYLCASSLGQGKHTEAFFGQGTRLTVV.